These T cell receptor beta chains were read from a single sample in a study of cytomegalovirus exposure and HLA in healthy donors. Profiling relied on immunoSEQ multiplex PCR, and the TCRdb table lists in-frame clones only, not all of them. The data contain 200,000 or so clones, approximately 82% of them seen just once; the ten biggest clones take up around 15%. Sequencing used PBMCs. These receptors were collected from a woman aged 30 to 39 in good health and CMV-seropositive. Each CDR3 is given with its conserved first and last residue. D genes are given only for firm matches. The listing skips clone size in some rows; elsewhere it reads once, few, many or a size class.

cdr3_length: 15
v_call: TRBV6-1
clone_size: -
j_call: TRBJ1-2
d_call: TRBD1
cdr3_nt: TGTGCCAGCAGTTTGGACAGGGTTCTATACTATGGCTACACCTTC
cdr3_aa: CASSLDRVLYYGYTF

cdr3_length: 15
v_call: TRBV4-1
clone_size: few
j_call: TRBJ2-2
d_call: -
cdr3_nt: TGCGCCAGCAGCCAAGCTAACAGGGTCTCCGGGGAGCTGTTTTTT
cdr3_aa: CASSQANRVSGELFF

cdr3_length: 15
v_call: TRBV6-1
clone_size: -
j_call: TRBJ2-7
d_call: TRBD1
cdr3_nt: TGTGCCAGCAGAGGGGACAGGGGATCAGCCTACGAGCAGTACTTC
cdr3_aa: CASRGDRGSAYEQYF

cdr3_length: 15
v_call: TRBV5-1
clone_size: -
j_call: TRBJ2-4
d_call: -
cdr3_nt: TGCGCCAGCAGCTTGGGTTCAGGGGAGAAAAACATTCAGTACTTC
cdr3_aa: CASSLGSGEKNIQYF

cdr3_length: 14
v_call: TRBV2
clone_size: -
j_call: TRBJ2-7
d_call: TRBD2
cdr3_nt: TGTGCCAGCAGTACTAGGACTAGCGGTTACGAGCAGTACTTC
cdr3_aa: CASSTRTSGYEQYF

cdr3_length: 13
v_call: TRBV5-4
clone_size: -
j_call: TRBJ2-1
d_call: TRBD1
cdr3_nt: TGTGCCAGCAGCCGGACAGGGGGCGAGGAGCAGTTCTTC
cdr3_aa: CASSRTGGEEQFF

cdr3_length: 14
v_call: TRBV10-2
clone_size: -
j_call: TRBJ1-2
d_call: -
cdr3_nt: TGCGCCAGCAGTGAGTCCCGGACAGTCTATGGCTACACCTTC
cdr3_aa: CASSESRTVYGYTF

cdr3_length: 14
v_call: TRBV30
clone_size: few
j_call: TRBJ1-2
d_call: -
cdr3_nt: TGTGCCTGGAGTCCCGGGACAATAAACTATGGCTACACCTTC
cdr3_aa: CAWSPGTINYGYTF

cdr3_length: 14
v_call: TRBV6-1
clone_size: -
j_call: TRBJ2-3
d_call: TRBD2
cdr3_nt: TGTGCCAGCAGTGAGGGACTAGCGGGAGAACGGCAGTATTTT
cdr3_aa: CASSEGLAGERQYF

cdr3_length: 15
v_call: TRBV6-5
clone_size: once
j_call: TRBJ1-5
d_call: TRBD1
cdr3_nt: TGTGCCAGCAGATGGGACAGTAATAGCAATCAGCCCCAGCATTTT
cdr3_aa: CASRWDSNSNQPQHF

cdr3_length: 13
v_call: TRBV10-2
clone_size: -
j_call: TRBJ1-1
d_call: -
cdr3_nt: TGCGCCAGCAGTCCCCAGGGGAACACTGAAGCTTTCTTT
cdr3_aa: CASSPQGNTEAFF

cdr3_length: 16
v_call: TRBV19
clone_size: -
j_call: TRBJ2-2
d_call: -
cdr3_nt: TGTGCCAGTAGTATAGATCGCAACTGGAACACCGGGGAGCTGTTTTTT
cdr3_aa: CASSIDRNWNTGELFF

cdr3_length: 14
v_call: TRBV28
clone_size: -
j_call: TRBJ2-5
d_call: TRBD2
cdr3_nt: TGTGCCAGCAGTTTAGCGGGAGGGACAGAGACCCAGTACTTC
cdr3_aa: CASSLAGGTETQYF

cdr3_length: 14
v_call: TRBV6-6
clone_size: -
j_call: TRBJ2-3
d_call: TRBD2
cdr3_nt: TGTGCCAGCAGTTCCCCGGGACTAGCTGATACGCAGTATTTT
cdr3_aa: CASSSPGLADTQYF

cdr3_length: 14
v_call: TRBV10-3
clone_size: few
j_call: TRBJ2-2
d_call: TRBD1
cdr3_nt: TGTGCCATCACCAGACAGGGTTCCGACGGGGAGCTGTTTTTT
cdr3_aa: CAITRQGSDGELFF

cdr3_length: 13
v_call: TRBV30
clone_size: -
j_call: TRBJ2-2
d_call: TRBD1
cdr3_nt: TGTGCCTGGGGGACAGGGGTATCCGGGGAGCTGTTTTTT
cdr3_aa: CAWGTGVSGELFF

cdr3_length: 13
v_call: TRBV9
clone_size: -
j_call: TRBJ1-1
d_call: TRBD1
cdr3_nt: TGTGCCAGCAGCCCCCAGGGGGGCTATGAAGCTTTCTTT
cdr3_aa: CASSPQGGYEAFF

cdr3_length: 13
v_call: TRBV29-1
clone_size: -
j_call: TRBJ1-4
d_call: -
cdr3_nt: TGCAGCGTTACGGAGGCGGGAGCCGGGGAACTGTTTTTT
cdr3_aa: CSVTEAGAGELFF

cdr3_length: 14
v_call: TRBV27
clone_size: -
j_call: TRBJ2-3
d_call: TRBD2
cdr3_nt: TGTGCCAGCAGTCGTGGAGCGGGAACAGATACGCAGTATTTT
cdr3_aa: CASSRGAGTDTQYF

cdr3_length: 14
v_call: TRBV6-5
clone_size: -
j_call: TRBJ2-7
d_call: TRBD2
cdr3_nt: TGTGCCAGCAGCTCCCTAGCGGGAGGGCATGAGCAGTACTTC
cdr3_aa: CASSSLAGGHEQYF

cdr3_length: 16
v_call: TRBV29-1
clone_size: -
j_call: TRBJ2-5
d_call: TRBD1
cdr3_nt: TGCAGCGCTCGGACAGGGGGCGTTAGAAGGCTGGAGACCCAGTACTTC
cdr3_aa: CSARTGGVRRLETQYF

cdr3_length: 16
v_call: TRBV5-6
clone_size: -
j_call: TRBJ2-5
d_call: TRBD2
cdr3_nt: TGTGCCAGCAGCTCGCCCTCGGGAGGCGCGCAAGAGACCCAGTACTTC
cdr3_aa: CASSSPSGGAQETQYF

cdr3_length: 15
v_call: TRBV2
clone_size: -
j_call: TRBJ2-1
d_call: TRBD2
cdr3_nt: TGTGCCAGCAGTCTCGGACTAGGTGGGCCCAATGAGCAGTTCTTC
cdr3_aa: CASSLGLGGPNEQFF

cdr3_length: 15
v_call: TRBV19
clone_size: -
j_call: TRBJ2-7
d_call: TRBD2
cdr3_nt: TGTGCCAGTAGTATTGGCACTAGCGGACTAAACGAGCAGTACTTC
cdr3_aa: CASSIGTSGLNEQYF

cdr3_length: 15
v_call: TRBV5-1
clone_size: -
j_call: TRBJ2-5
d_call: -
cdr3_nt: TGCGCCAGCAGCACCAACAGGGGACTCCAAGAGACCCAGTACTTC
cdr3_aa: CASSTNRGLQETQYF

cdr3_length: 22
v_call: TRBV15
clone_size: -
j_call: TRBJ2-1
d_call: TRBD2
cdr3_nt: TGTGCCACCAGCAGAGATTGGCTAGCGGGAGTTATTGAAATAGTGTCCTACAATGAGCAGTTCTTC
cdr3_aa: CATSRDWLAGVIEIVSYNEQFF

cdr3_length: 13
v_call: TRBV6-1
clone_size: -
j_call: TRBJ1-1
d_call: -
cdr3_nt: TGTGCCAGCAAACAGCTAATAAACACTGAAGCTTTCTTT
cdr3_aa: CASKQLINTEAFF

cdr3_length: 14
v_call: TRBV6-1
clone_size: -
j_call: TRBJ1-2
d_call: -
cdr3_nt: TGTGCCAGCAGTGAAGGTCAGGGGAGCTATGGCTACACCTTC
cdr3_aa: CASSEGQGSYGYTF

cdr3_length: 14
v_call: TRBV27
clone_size: -
j_call: TRBJ1-4
d_call: -
cdr3_nt: TGTGCCAGCAGGGTACAGGCAACTAATGAAAAACTGTTTTTT
cdr3_aa: CASRVQATNEKLFF

cdr3_length: 15
v_call: TRBV5-6
clone_size: -
j_call: TRBJ2-5
d_call: TRBD1
cdr3_nt: TGTGCCAGCAGCTATATCCGAAGGGGGCCGGAGACCCAGTACTTC
cdr3_aa: CASSYIRRGPETQYF

cdr3_length: 15
v_call: TRBV6-5
clone_size: -
j_call: TRBJ2-7
d_call: TRBD2
cdr3_nt: TGTGCCAGCAGTTACGGACTAGAACTAAACAACGAGCAGTACTTC
cdr3_aa: CASSYGLELNNEQYF

cdr3_length: 11
v_call: TRBV2
clone_size: few
j_call: TRBJ1-2
d_call: -
cdr3_nt: TGTGCCAGCAGTGATGAGGAAGGCTACACCTTC
cdr3_aa: CASSDEEGYTF

cdr3_length: 14
v_call: TRBV6-1
clone_size: -
j_call: TRBJ2-7
d_call: TRBD1
cdr3_nt: TGTGCCAGCAGTGGAGACCGGGACAGGGGCGAGCAGTACTTC
cdr3_aa: CASSGDRDRGEQYF

cdr3_length: 15
v_call: TRBV14
clone_size: once
j_call: TRBJ2-1
d_call: -
cdr3_nt: TGTGCCAGCAGCCAATCCCGGGGGATATACAATGAGCAGTTCTTC
cdr3_aa: CASSQSRGIYNEQFF

cdr3_length: 15
v_call: TRBV7-8
clone_size: -
j_call: TRBJ2-2
d_call: -
cdr3_nt: TGTGCCAGCAGCTTATTTCTTCCGGGGTCCGGGGAGCTGTTTTTT
cdr3_aa: CASSLFLPGSGELFF

cdr3_length: 15
v_call: TRBV6-5
clone_size: few
j_call: TRBJ2-7
d_call: TRBD2
cdr3_nt: TGTGCCAGCAGCTCTCCGGGACTAAATTCCTACGAGCAGTACTTC
cdr3_aa: CASSSPGLNSYEQYF

cdr3_length: 15
v_call: TRBV5-6
clone_size: -
j_call: TRBJ1-2
d_call: TRBD1
cdr3_nt: TGTGCCAGCAGCACTAGACAGGGGCGCCGGGATGGCTACACCTTC
cdr3_aa: CASSTRQGRRDGYTF

cdr3_length: 13
v_call: TRBV5-1
clone_size: -
j_call: TRBJ2-3
d_call: -
cdr3_nt: TGCGCCAGCAGCTTGGCCGGGGAGGATACGCAGTATTTT
cdr3_aa: CASSLAGEDTQYF

cdr3_length: 11
v_call: TRBV6-5
clone_size: -
j_call: TRBJ2-1
d_call: -
cdr3_nt: TGTGCCAGCAGTCCCTTCTATGAGCAGTTCTTC
cdr3_aa: CASSPFYEQFF

cdr3_length: 12
v_call: TRBV6-1
clone_size: -
j_call: TRBJ2-3
d_call: -
cdr3_nt: TGTGCCAGCAGTGCGGTCAGGGGTACGCAGTATTTT
cdr3_aa: CASSAVRGTQYF

cdr3_length: 13
v_call: TRBV9
clone_size: -
j_call: TRBJ1-1
d_call: TRBD1
cdr3_nt: TGTGCCAGCAGCGCCGGGACAGGACCTGAAGCTTTCTTT
cdr3_aa: CASSAGTGPEAFF

cdr3_length: 13
v_call: TRBV19
clone_size: few
j_call: TRBJ1-2
d_call: TRBD1
cdr3_nt: TGTGCCAGTAGTATCGGACAGGGCTATGGCTACACCTTC
cdr3_aa: CASSIGQGYGYTF

cdr3_length: 16
v_call: TRBV5-1
clone_size: -
j_call: TRBJ1-2
d_call: -
cdr3_nt: TGCGCCAGCAGCTTGGTGTCAGGGGACGGGGACTATGGCTACACCTTC
cdr3_aa: CASSLVSGDGDYGYTF

cdr3_length: 11
v_call: TRBV6-5
clone_size: -
j_call: TRBJ2-1
d_call: TRBD2
cdr3_nt: TGTGCCAGCAGCTCCGGGGGGGAGCAGTTCTTC
cdr3_aa: CASSSGGEQFF

cdr3_length: 17
v_call: TRBV2
clone_size: -
j_call: TRBJ2-3
d_call: TRBD2
cdr3_nt: TGTGCCAGCTTAGGGACTAGCGGGAGTCATTTAACAGATACGCAGTATTTT
cdr3_aa: CASLGTSGSHLTDTQYF

cdr3_length: 14
v_call: TRBV30
clone_size: once
j_call: TRBJ2-2
d_call: TRBD2
cdr3_nt: TGTGCCTGGGCCCCGGGACTAGCGACCGGGGAGCTGTTTTTT
cdr3_aa: CAWAPGLATGELFF

cdr3_length: 12
v_call: TRBV30
clone_size: -
j_call: TRBJ1-2
d_call: TRBD1
cdr3_nt: TGTGCCTGGAGTGGAGGGACAGACGGCTACACCTTC
cdr3_aa: CAWSGGTDGYTF

cdr3_length: 15
v_call: TRBV7-9
clone_size: -
j_call: TRBJ2-2
d_call: -
cdr3_nt: TGTGCCAGCAGCTTAAGCGGAACGGGGACCGGGGAGCTGTTTTTT
cdr3_aa: CASSLSGTGTGELFF

cdr3_length: 15
v_call: TRBV29-1
clone_size: -
j_call: TRBJ1-3
d_call: -
cdr3_nt: TGCAGCGTTGGGTCGACGACAGGTGCTGGAAACACCATATATTTT
cdr3_aa: CSVGSTTGAGNTIYF

cdr3_length: 15
v_call: TRBV9
clone_size: few
j_call: TRBJ1-1
d_call: -
cdr3_nt: TGTGCCAGCAGCGTAGAGGCGGCAATGAACACTGAAGCTTTCTTT
cdr3_aa: CASSVEAAMNTEAFF

cdr3_length: 13
v_call: TRBV7-2
clone_size: -
j_call: TRBJ2-5
d_call: TRBD2
cdr3_nt: TGTGCCACCTCAGCGGGGAGCCAAGAGACCCAGTACTTC
cdr3_aa: CATSAGSQETQYF

cdr3_length: 14
v_call: TRBV5-1
clone_size: -
j_call: TRBJ2-7
d_call: TRBD1
cdr3_nt: TGCGCCAGCAGCCGCACGGGACAGAACTACGAGCAGTACTTC
cdr3_aa: CASSRTGQNYEQYF

cdr3_length: 13
v_call: TRBV6-6
clone_size: -
j_call: TRBJ1-1
d_call: TRBD1
cdr3_nt: TGTGCCAGCAGTTATCCGGGACAGCTCGAAGCTTTCTTT
cdr3_aa: CASSYPGQLEAFF

cdr3_length: 17
v_call: TRBV18
clone_size: -
j_call: TRBJ2-5
d_call: TRBD2
cdr3_nt: TGTGCCAGCTCACCACCGTTGGGGCTAGCGGGAGTAGAGACCCAGTACTTC
cdr3_aa: CASSPPLGLAGVETQYF

cdr3_length: 13
v_call: TRBV6-5
clone_size: -
j_call: TRBJ1-2
d_call: -
cdr3_nt: TGTGCCAGCAGTTACCCAGGGGAGAATGGCTACACCTTC
cdr3_aa: CASSYPGENGYTF

cdr3_length: 16
v_call: TRBV5-6
clone_size: once
j_call: TRBJ2-1
d_call: -
cdr3_nt: TGTGCCAGCAGCTTTAGAGGCCAGGGGCCGTTGGGTGAGCAGTTCTTC
cdr3_aa: CASSFRGQGPLGEQFF

cdr3_length: 12
v_call: TRBV7-2
clone_size: -
j_call: TRBJ2-2
d_call: -
cdr3_nt: TGTGCCAGCAGCCTAAACACCGGGGAGCTGTTTTTT
cdr3_aa: CASSLNTGELFF

cdr3_length: 16
v_call: TRBV2
clone_size: -
j_call: TRBJ1-5
d_call: -
cdr3_nt: TGTGCCAGCAGGTCTTCAGGGGTTTGGTCCAATCAGCCCCAGCATTTT
cdr3_aa: CASRSSGVWSNQPQHF

cdr3_length: 15
v_call: TRBV9
clone_size: -
j_call: TRBJ2-2
d_call: -
cdr3_nt: TGTGCCAGCAGCGTAGGGGGGCTAGCAGCCGGGGAGCTGTTTTTT
cdr3_aa: CASSVGGLAAGELFF